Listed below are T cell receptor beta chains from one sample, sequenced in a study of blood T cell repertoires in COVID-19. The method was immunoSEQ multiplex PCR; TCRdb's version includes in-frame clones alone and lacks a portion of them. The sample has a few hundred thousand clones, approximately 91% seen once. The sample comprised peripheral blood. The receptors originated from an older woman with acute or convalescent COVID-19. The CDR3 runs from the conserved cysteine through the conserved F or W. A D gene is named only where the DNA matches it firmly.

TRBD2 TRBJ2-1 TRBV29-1 CSVPDGRGRENEQFF TGCAGCGTGCCCGACGGCCGCGGGAGGGAGAATGAGCAGTTCTTC
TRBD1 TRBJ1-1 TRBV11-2 CASTTRTGRGEAFF TGTGCCAGCACCACAAGGACAGGACGAGGTGAAGCTTTCTTT
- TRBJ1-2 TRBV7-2 CASSLASAGERYYGYTF TGTGCCAGCAGCTTAGCGTCGGCAGGGGAAAGGTACTATGGCTACACCTTC
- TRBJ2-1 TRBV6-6 CASGHTAEQFF TGTGCCAGCGGACATACGGCTGAGCAGTTCTTC
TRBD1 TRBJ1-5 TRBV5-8 CASSPDRGWQPQHF TGTGCCAGCAGCCCGGACAGGGGATGGCAGCCCCAGCATTTT
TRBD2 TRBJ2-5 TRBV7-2 CASSLGLAGGQETQYF TGTGCCAGCAGCTTAGGCCTAGCGGGGGGGCAAGAGACCCAGTACTTC
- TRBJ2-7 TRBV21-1 CASSKWGQASYEQYF TGTGCCAGCAGCAAATGGGGACAGGCATCCTACGAGCAGTACTTC
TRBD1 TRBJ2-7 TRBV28 CASSPGQGYEQYF TGTGCCAGCAGTCCGGGACAGGGCTACGAGCAGTACTTC
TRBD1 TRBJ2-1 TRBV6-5 CASRGTDLYNEQFF TGTGCCAGCAGGGGGACAGATCTCTACAATGAGCAGTTCTTC
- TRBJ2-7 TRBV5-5 CASRQSGSFYEQYF TGTGCCAGCAGACAATCGGGTAGCTTCTACGAGCAGTACTTC
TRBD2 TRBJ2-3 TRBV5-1 CATQAGASTDTQYF TGCGCCACCCAAGCGGGAGCAAGCACAGATACGCAGTATTTT